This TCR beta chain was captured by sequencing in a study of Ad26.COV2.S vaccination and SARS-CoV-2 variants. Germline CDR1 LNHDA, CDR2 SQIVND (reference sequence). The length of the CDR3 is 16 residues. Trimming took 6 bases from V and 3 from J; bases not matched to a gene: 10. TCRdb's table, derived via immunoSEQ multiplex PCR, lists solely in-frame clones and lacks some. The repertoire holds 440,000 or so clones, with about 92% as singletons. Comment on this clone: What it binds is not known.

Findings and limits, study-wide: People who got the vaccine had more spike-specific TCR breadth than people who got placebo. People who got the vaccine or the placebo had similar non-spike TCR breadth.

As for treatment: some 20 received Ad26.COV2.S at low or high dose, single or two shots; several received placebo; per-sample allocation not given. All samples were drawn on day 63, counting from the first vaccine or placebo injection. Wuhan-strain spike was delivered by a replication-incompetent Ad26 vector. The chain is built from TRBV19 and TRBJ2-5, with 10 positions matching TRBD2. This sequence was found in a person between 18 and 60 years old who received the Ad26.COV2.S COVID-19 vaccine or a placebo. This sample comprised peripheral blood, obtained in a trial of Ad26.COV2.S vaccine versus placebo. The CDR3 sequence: CASSLVRTSGKETQYF. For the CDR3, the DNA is TGTGCCAGTAGCCTGGTCCGGACTAGCGGTAAAGAGACCCAGTACTTC. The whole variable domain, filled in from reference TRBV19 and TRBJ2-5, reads DGGITQSPKYLFRKEGQNVTLSCEQNLNHDAMYWYRQDPGQGLRLIYYSQIVNDFQKGDIAEGYSVSREKKESFPLTVTSAQKNPTAFYLCASSLVRTSGKETQYFGPGTRLLVL.